Presented here are 7 T cell receptor beta chains from one specimen sequenced in a study of blood T cell repertoires in COVID-19. Clones were sequenced by immunoSEQ multiplex PCR, and TCRdb holds only the in-frame ones, with some missing. The table lists under 200,000 clones, around 90% of them singletons. Sample: peripheral blood. Source of these receptors: a man aged 50-59 years who had recovered from COVID-19.

V and J are TRBV30 and TRBJ2-2; 7 bases line up with TRBD1. The CDR3 consists of 16 residues. Germline V gives CDR1 GTSNPN, CDR2 SVGIG (reference sequence). Trimming removed 2 bases from V and 3 bases from J; junction bases left unmatched: 9. The CDR3 region has the DNA TGTGCCTGGAGTAGAATACCGGGACAGTACACCGGGGAGCTGTTTTTT. This codes for CAWSRIPGQYTGELFF.

The CDR3, as DNA: TGTGCCACCAGCAGAGTGTCAGGGGTGGGCTCCTACGAGCAGTACTTC. It codes for CATSRVSGVGSYEQYF. The chain joins TRBV15 to TRBJ2-7; D possibly corresponds to TRBD1 (6 bases). The CDR3 extends over 16 amino acids. The germline V gene encodes CDR1 LNHNV and CDR2 YYDKDF (reference sequence). Trimming took 1 base from V and 0 from J, leaving 13 bases between them.

This chain joins TRBV7-2 and TRBJ1-2; tentatively, D is TRBD1 (6 bases). Germline CDR1 is SGHTA and CDR2 is FQGNSA. Trimming left V 4 bases short and J 8 bases short, with 14 bases between. The CDR3 sequence is 13 residues long. CDR3 sequence: CASSSFQGLGYTF. The CDR3 nucleotides read TGTGCCAGCAGCTCGTTTCAGGGGCTGGGCTACACCTTC.

The chain carries TRBV3-1 (or the pseudogene TRBV3-2) and TRBJ2-7, with 10 bases identical to TRBD1. V dropped 5 bases and J dropped 5; count of bases not matched to a gene: 9. The CDR3 loop spans 15 amino acids. CDR1 LGHDT and CDR2 YNNKEL come from the germline V gene (reference sequence). CDR3 amino acids: CASSSPGTGVHEQYF. CDR3 nucleotides: TGTGCCAGCAGCTCTCCCGGGACAGGGGTCCACGAGCAGTACTTC.

The rearrangement links TRBV5-4 to TRBJ2-3; 10 nucleotides align to TRBD2. The CDR3 contains 15 residues. With V trimmed by 0 bases and J by 4 bases, 2 bases remained unmatched. CDR1 and CDR2 (germline): SGHNT, YYREEE (reference sequence). CDR3 protein: CASSLGLAGADTQYF. CDR3 in DNA: TGTGCCAGCAGCTTGGGGCTAGCGGGAGCAGATACGCAGTATTTT.

In the case of this clone: The same CDR3 can be traced to other DNA sequences in this sample. The chain is built from TRBV7-2 and TRBJ2-7; D is possibly TRBD1 (5 bases). This CDR3 is 12 amino acids long. CDR1 is SGHTA, CDR2 FQGNSA, per germline. Trimming removed 6 bases at V and 3 bases at J, with 9 bases between. The CDR3 loop reads CASSSTGYEQYF. The CDR3 nucleotides read TGTGCCAGCAGTAGTACAGGCTACGAGCAGTACTTC.

This clone was detected a few times. The CDR3 protein is CASRGPTEAFF. In nucleotides, the CDR3 is TGTGCCAGCAGGGGGCCTACTGAAGCTTTCTTT. The V gene is TRBV3-1 (or the pseudogene TRBV3-2), the J gene TRBJ1-1; D might be TRBD1 (5 bases). CDR1 and CDR2 from the germline V gene are LGHDT and YNNKEL (reference sequence). There are 11 residues in the CDR3. V lost 6 bases to trimming and J lost 5 bases, with 7 bases between them.